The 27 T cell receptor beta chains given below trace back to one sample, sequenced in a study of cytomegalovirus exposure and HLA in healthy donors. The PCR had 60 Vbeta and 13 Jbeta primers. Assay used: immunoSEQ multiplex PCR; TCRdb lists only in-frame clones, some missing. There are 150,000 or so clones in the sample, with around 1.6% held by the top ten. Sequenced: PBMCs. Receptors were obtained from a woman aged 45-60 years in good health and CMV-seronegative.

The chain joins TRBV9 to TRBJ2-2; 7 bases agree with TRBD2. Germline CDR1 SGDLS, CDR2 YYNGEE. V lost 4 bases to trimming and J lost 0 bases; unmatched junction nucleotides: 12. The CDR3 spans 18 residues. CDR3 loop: CASSSWEGLPPNTGELFF. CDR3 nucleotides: TGTGCCAGCAGCAGCTGGGAGGGACTACCCCCGAACACCGGGGAGCTGTTTTTT.

CDR3 region: CASSFVGTGGTDTQYF. The CDR3 nucleotides read TGTGCCAGCAGCTTCGTTGGGACAGGGGGCACAGATACGCAGTATTTT. V and J are TRBV7-2 and TRBJ2-3; 10 bases line up with TRBD1. V shed 3 bases and J 1 base; nucleotides not matched to a gene: 4. The CDR3 covers 16 residues. The V gene's germline CDR1 is SGHTA and CDR2 FQGNSA.

The CDR3 region has the DNA TGTGCCAGCAGCCAAGATCCATCGCTAGCGGCTTCCTACGAGCAGTACTTC. Residues: CASSQDPSLAASYEQYF. This sequence joins TRBV14 and TRBJ2-7; 7 bases align to TRBD2. V gave up 0 bases and J gave up 1 base; unmatched junction bases: 9. The CDR3 contains 17 residues. Germline V gene sequence: CDR1 SGHDN, CDR2 FVKESK. The full variable domain, with the rest looked up from reference TRBV14 and TRBJ2-7, is EAGVTQFPSHSVIEKGQTVTLRCDPISGHDNLYWYRRVMGKEIKFLLHFVKESKQDESGMPNNRFLAERTGGTYSTLKVQPAELEDSGVYFCASSQDPSLAASYEQYFGPGTRLTVT.

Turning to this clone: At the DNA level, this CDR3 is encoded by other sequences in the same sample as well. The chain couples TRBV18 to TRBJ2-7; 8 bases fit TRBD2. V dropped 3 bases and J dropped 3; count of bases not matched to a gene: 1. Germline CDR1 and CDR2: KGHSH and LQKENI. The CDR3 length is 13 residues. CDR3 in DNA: TGTGCCAGCTCACCCGCGGGGGGCTACGAGCAGTACTTC. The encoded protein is CASSPAGGYEQYF.

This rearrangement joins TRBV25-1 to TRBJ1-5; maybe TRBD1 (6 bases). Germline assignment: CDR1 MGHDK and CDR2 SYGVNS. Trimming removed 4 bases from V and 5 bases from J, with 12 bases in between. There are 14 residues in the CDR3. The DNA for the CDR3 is TGTGCCAGCAGTGCTCAGGGGACCCATCAGCCCCAGCATTTT. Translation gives CASSAQGTHQPQHF.

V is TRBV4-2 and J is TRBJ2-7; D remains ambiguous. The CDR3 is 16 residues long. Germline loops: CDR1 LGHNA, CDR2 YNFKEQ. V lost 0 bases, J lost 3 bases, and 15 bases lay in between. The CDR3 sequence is CASSQDPGSRHYEQYF. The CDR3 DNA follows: TGTGCCAGCAGCCAAGATCCCGGCAGTCGACACTACGAGCAGTACTTC.

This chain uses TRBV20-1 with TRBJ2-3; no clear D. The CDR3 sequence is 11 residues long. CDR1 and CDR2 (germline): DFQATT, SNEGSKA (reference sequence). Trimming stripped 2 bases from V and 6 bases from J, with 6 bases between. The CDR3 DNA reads TGCAGTGCTAGACTGCGGGATACGCAGTATTTT. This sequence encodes CSARLRDTQYF.

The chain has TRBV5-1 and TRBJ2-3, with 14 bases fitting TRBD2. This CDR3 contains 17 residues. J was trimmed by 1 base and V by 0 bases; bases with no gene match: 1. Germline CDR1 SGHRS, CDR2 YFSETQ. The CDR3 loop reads CASSLATSGGGTDTQYF. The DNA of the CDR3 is TGCGCCAGCAGCTTGGCGACTAGCGGGGGGGGCACAGATACGCAGTATTTT.

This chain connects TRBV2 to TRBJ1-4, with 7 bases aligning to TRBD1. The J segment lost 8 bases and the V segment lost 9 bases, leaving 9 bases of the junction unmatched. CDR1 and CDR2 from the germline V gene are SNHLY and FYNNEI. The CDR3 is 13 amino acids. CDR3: CASRDRAQEKLFF. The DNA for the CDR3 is TGTGCCAGTCGTGACAGGGCTCAAGAAAAACTGTTTTTT.

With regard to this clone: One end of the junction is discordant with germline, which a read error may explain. The CDR3 nucleotides read TGTGCCAGCAGTACAACCGGAGTGAGGGTGTACTTT. Protein product: CASSTTGVRVYF. The rearrangement uses TRBV6-5 and TRBJ1-6, with unresolved D. CDR1 and CDR2 from the germline V gene are MNHEY and SVGAGI. The CDR3 has 12 amino acids.

CDR3 bases: TGTGCGGTTACAGGGGGGTCTAATGAAAAACTGTTTTTT. Residues: CAVTGGSNEKLFF. This sequence joins TRBV30 and TRBJ1-4, with 8 bases identical to TRBD1. Germline-derived CDR1 and CDR2 are GTSNPN and SVGIG (reference sequence). The CDR3 runs to 13 residues.

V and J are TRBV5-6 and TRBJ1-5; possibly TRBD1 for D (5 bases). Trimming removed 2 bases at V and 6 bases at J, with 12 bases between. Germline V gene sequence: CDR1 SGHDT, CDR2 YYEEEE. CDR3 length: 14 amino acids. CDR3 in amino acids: CASSLSGSGQPQHF. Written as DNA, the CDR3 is TGTGCCAGCAGCTTATCAGGGTCAGGTCAGCCCCAGCATTTT.

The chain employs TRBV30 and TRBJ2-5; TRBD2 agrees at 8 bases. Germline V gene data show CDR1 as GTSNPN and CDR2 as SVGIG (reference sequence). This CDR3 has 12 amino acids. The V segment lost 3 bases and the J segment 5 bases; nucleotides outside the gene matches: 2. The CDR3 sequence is CAWSGGGETQYF. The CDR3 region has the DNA TGTGCCTGGAGCGGGGGGGGCGAGACCCAGTACTTC.

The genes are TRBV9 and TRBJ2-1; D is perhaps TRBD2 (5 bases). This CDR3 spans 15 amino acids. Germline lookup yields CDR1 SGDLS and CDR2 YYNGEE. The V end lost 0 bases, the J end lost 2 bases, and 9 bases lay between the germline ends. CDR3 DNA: TGTGCCAGCAGCGTAGAGGCTAGCACCTACAATGAGCAGTTCTTC. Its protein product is CASSVEASTYNEQFF.

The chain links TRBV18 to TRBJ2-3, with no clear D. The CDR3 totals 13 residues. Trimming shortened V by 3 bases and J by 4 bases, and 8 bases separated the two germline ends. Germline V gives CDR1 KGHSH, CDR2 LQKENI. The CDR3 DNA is TGTGCCAGCTCACCCCTAGTTTCAGATACGCAGTATTTT. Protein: CASSPLVSDTQYF.

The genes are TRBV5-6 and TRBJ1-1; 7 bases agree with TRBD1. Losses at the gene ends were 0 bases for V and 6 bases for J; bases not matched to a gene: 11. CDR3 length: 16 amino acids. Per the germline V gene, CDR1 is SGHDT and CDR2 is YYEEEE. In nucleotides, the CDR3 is TGTGCCAGCAGCTTGGATTATAGGGGGCCGGGAGCTGAAGCTTTCTTT. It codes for CASSLDYRGPGAEAFF.

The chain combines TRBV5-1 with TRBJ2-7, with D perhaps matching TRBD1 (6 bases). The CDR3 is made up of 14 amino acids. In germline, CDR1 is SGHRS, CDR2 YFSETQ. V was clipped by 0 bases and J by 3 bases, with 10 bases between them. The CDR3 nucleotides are TGCGCCAGCAGCTTGGGACAGGCGGGCTACGAGCAGTACTTC. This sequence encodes CASSLGQAGYEQYF. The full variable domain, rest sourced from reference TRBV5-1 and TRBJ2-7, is KAGVTQTPRYLIKTRGQQVTLSCSPISGHRSVSWYQQTPGQGLQFLFEYFSETQRNKGNFPGRFSGRQFSNSRSEMNVSTLELGDSALYLCASSLGQAGYEQYFGPGTRLTVT.

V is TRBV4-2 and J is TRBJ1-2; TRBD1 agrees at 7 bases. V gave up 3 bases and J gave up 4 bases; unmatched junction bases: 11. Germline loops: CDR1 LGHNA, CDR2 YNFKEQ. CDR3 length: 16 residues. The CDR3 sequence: CASSQPGQRGFYGYTF. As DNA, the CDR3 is TGTGCCAGCAGCCAGCCGGGACAGCGAGGCTTCTATGGCTACACCTTC.

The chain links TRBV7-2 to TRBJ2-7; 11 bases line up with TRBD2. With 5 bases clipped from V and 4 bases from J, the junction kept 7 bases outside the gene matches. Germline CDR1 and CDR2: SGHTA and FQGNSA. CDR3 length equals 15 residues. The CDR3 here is CASSRTSGSLYEQYF. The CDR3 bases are TGTGCCAGCAGCCGCACTAGCGGGAGCCTATACGAGCAGTACTTC.

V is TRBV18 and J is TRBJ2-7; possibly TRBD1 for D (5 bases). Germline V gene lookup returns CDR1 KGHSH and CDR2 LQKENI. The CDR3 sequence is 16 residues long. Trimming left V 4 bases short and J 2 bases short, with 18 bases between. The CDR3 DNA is TGTGCCAGCTCACAGCCAGGGTCGTTAAGGACCTACGAGCAGTACTTC. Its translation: CASSQPGSLRTYEQYF. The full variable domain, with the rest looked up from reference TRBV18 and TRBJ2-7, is NAGVMQNPRHLVRRRGQEARLRCSPMKGHSHVYWYRQLPEEGLKFMVYLQKENIIDESGMPKERFSAEFPKEGPSILRIQQVVRGDSAAYFCASSQPGSLRTYEQYFGPGTRLTVT.

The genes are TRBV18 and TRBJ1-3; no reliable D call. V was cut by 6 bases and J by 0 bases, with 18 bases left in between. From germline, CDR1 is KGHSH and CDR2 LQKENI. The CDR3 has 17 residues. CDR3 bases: TGTGCCAGCTCGGCAACATCAGGCGCCTCCTCTGGAAACACCATATATTTT. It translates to CASSATSGASSGNTIYF.

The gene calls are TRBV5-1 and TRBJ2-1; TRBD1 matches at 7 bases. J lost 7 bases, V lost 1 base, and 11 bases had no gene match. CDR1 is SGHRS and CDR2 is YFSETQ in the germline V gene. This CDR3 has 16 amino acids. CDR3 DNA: TGCGCCAGCAGCTTGTATGGGACAGTAATGATGAATGAGCAGTTCTTC. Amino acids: CASSLYGTVMMNEQFF.

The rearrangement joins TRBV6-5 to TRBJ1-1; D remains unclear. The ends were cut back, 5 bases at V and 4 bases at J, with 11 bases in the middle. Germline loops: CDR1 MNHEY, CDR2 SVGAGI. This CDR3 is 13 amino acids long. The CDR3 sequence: CASSKTVRTEAFF. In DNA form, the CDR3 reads TGTGCCAGCAGTAAGACTGTGCGCACTGAAGCTTTCTTT.

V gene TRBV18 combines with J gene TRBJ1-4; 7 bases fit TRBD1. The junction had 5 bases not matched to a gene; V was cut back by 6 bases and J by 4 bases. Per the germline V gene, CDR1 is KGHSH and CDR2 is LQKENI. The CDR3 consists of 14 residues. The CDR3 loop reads CASSLRQGNEKLFF. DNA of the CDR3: TGTGCCAGCTCCCTACGACAGGGTAATGAAAAACTGTTTTTT.

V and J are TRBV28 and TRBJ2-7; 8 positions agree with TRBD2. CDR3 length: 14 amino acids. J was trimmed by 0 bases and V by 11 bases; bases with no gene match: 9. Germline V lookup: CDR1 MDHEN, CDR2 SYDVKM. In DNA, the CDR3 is TGTGCCGCCTCGGGGGGGCAGTCCTCCTACGAGCAGTACTTC. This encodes CAASGGQSSYEQYF. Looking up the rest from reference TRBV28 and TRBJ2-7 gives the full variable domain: DVKVTQSSRYLVKRTGEKVFLECVQDMDHENMFWYRQDPGLGLRLIYFSYDVKMKEKGDIPEGYSVSREKKERFSLILESASTNQTSMYLCAASGGQSSYEQYFGPGTRLTVT.

Written as DNA, the CDR3 is TGCGCCAGCAGCTTGGACCGGAGCTTTAATGAAAAACTGTTTTTT. This translates into CASSLDRSFNEKLFF. The chain recombines TRBV5-1 with TRBJ1-4; no clear D gene. From germline, CDR1 is SGHRS and CDR2 YFSETQ. V lost 0 bases and J 4 bases, leaving 10 bases between the germline ends. The CDR3 loop spans 15 amino acids.

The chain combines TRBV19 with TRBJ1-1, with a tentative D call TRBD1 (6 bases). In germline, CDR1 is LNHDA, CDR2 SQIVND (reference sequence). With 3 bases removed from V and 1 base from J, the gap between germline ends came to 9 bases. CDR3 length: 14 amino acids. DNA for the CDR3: TGTGCCAGTAGTATGGCAGGGGCGAACACTGAAGCTTTCTTT. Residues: CASSMAGANTEAFF.